The clone carrying this T cell receptor (beta chain) has at least ten counts. No antigen is known for it. The cDNA was generated through 5'RACE incorporating 10-nucleotide random UMIs. TCRdb passed the 5' RACE reads through MiXCR, listing each CDR3 protein once. The table lists approximately 60,000 distinct CDR3 sequences, 3.5% to 5% of them singletons, with approximately 2.7% in the top ten. This entry comes from a study of neurological immune-mediated disorders. Study conclusions and caveats: A possible signature appeared as one related-CDR3 cluster, in which phylogenetic grouping placed the repertoires of 18 of 34 multiple sclerosis patients.

The germline gives CDR1 SGHRS, CDR2 YFSETQ. The CDR3 is made up of 17 amino acids. The V end was cut by 0 bases, the J end by 0 bases, with 15 bases between. The sample taken for sequencing was PBMCs. This TCR came from a man between 50 and 59 years old with multiple sclerosis. V is TRBV5-1 and J is TRBJ1-1, with D possibly matching TRBD1 (5 bases). The CDR3 spells CASSLEGRLRMNTEAFF. The CDR3 DNA reads TGCGCCAGCAGCTTGGAGGGACGCCTGCGCATGAACACTGAAGCTTTCTTT.